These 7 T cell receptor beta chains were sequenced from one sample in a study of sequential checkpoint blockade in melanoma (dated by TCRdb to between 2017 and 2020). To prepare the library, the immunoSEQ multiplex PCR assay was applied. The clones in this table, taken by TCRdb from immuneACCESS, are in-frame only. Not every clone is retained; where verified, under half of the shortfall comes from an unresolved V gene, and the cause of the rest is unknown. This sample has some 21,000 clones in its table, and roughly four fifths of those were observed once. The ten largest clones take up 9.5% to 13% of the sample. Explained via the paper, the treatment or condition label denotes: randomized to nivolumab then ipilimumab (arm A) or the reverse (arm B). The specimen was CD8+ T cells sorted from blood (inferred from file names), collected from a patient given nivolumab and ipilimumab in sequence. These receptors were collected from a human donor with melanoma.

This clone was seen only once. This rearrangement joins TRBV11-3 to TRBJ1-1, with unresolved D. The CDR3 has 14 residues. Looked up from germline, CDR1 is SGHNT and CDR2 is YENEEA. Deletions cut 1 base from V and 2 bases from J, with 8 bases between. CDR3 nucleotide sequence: TGTGCCAGCAGCTTAGGAAGCCTTAACACTGAAGCTTTCTTT. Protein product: CASSLGSLNTEAFF.

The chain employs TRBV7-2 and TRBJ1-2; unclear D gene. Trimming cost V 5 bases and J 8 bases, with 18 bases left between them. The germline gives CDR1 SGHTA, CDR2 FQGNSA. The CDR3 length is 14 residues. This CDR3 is CASSRPGREGGYTF. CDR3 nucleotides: TGTGCCAGCAGCCGACCGGGGAGGGAGGGCGGCTACACCTTC.

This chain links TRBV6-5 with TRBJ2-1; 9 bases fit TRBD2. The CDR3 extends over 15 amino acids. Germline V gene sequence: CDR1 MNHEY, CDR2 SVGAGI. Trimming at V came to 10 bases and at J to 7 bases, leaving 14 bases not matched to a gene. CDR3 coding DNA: TGTGCCACCGCGGTGGGGACTAGCTGTAGGAATGAGCAGTTCTTC. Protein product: CATAVGTSCRNEQFF.

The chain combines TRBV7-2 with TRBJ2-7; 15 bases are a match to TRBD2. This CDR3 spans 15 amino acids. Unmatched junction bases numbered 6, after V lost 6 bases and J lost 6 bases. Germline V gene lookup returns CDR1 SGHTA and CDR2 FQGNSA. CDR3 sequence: CASSYRTSGRVEQYF. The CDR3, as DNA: TGTGCCAGCAGTTATCGGACTAGCGGGAGGGTCGAGCAGTACTTC.

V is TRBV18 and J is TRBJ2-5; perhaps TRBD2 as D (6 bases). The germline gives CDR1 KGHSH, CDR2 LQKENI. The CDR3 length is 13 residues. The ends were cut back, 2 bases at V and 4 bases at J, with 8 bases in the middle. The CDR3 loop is CASSPVGRETQYF. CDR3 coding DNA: TGTGCCAGCTCACCAGTCGGGAGAGAGACCCAGTACTTC. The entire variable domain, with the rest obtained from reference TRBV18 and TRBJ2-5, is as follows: NAGVMQNPRHLVRRRGQEARLRCSPMKGHSHVYWYRQLPEEGLKFMVYLQKENIIDESGMPKERFSAEFPKEGPSILRIQQVVRGDSAAYFCASSPVGRETQYFGPGTRLLVL.

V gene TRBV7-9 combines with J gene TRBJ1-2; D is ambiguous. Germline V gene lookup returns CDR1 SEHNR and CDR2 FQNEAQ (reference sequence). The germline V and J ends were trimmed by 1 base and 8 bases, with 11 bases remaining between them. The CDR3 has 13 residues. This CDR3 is CASSLEFRRGYTF. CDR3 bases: TGTGCCAGCAGCTTAGAATTCCGCCGGGGCTACACCTTC.

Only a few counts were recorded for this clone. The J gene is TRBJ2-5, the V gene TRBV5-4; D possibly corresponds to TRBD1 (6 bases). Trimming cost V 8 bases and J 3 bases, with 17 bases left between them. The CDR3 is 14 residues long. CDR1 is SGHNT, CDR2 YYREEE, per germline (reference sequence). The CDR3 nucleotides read TGTGCCAGGGACAGCGATACCTTAAAAGAGACCCAGTACTTC. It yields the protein CARDSDTLKETQYF.